Each of the 19 T cell receptor beta chains below was sequenced from the same sample in a study of PD-1 blockade in mismatch repair-deficient tumors (dated 2017 in TCRdb). In the paper's terms, the time point label means: peripheral blood 12 weeks after first pembrolizumab dose. The library was generated by the immunoSEQ multiplex PCR assay. Held by TCRdb, this immuneACCESS table contains in-frame sequences only and omits some clones. Under half of the omission traces to an unresolved V gene where checked; the cause of the rest is unknown. Within this sample are nearly 25,000 clones, with 65% to 85% of them counted one time only. Of the sample, 20% to 25% is held by the ten largest clones. The source material was peripheral blood, sampled 12 weeks after starting pembrolizumab. The receptor set was obtained from an adult with mismatch repair-deficient cancer.

Only a few counts were recorded for this clone. This rearrangement joins TRBV4-2 to TRBJ2-3; no clear D. V was trimmed by 0 bases and J by 0 bases, leaving 10 bases between them. The CDR3 is 16 amino acids. Germline CDR1 and CDR2: LGHNA and YNFKEQ. CDR3 bases: TGTGCCAGCAGCCAAGAGGGGTCCGGGAGCACAGATACGCAGTATTTT. It yields the protein CASSQEGSGSTDTQYF.

This clone is a singleton in its sample. The genes are TRBV4-3 and TRBJ1-2; weak D call: TRBD1 (5 bases). The V and J ends lost 3 bases and 6 bases respectively, with 14 bases between them. This CDR3 is 14 amino acids long. Germline CDR1 LGHNA, CDR2 YSLEER. Here the CDR3 DNA reads TGCGCCAGCAGCCATAATGGCAGGGTGCATGGCTACACCTTC. Residues: CASSHNGRVHGYTF.

The V and J genes are TRBV28 and TRBJ2-1; TRBD2 matches at 11 bases. V lost 6 bases and J lost 4; bases outside the gene matches: 11. Germline-derived CDR1 and CDR2 are MDHEN and SYDVKM. This CDR3 comprises 17 residues. DNA for the CDR3: TGTGCCAGCAGACCCCTTAGCGGGAGGGGGGCTTACAATGAGCAGTTCTTC. Translating gives CASRPLSGRGAYNEQFF.

The J gene is TRBJ1-3, the V gene TRBV6-1; no reliable D call. V lost 4 bases, J lost 0 bases, and 10 bases lay in between. The CDR3 length is 15 residues. Germline V gene sequence: CDR1 MNHNS, CDR2 SASEGT. The CDR3: CASSVSVSSGNTIYF. In nucleotides, the CDR3 is TGTGCCAGCAGTGTCAGCGTCAGCTCTGGAAACACCATATATTTT.

This clone was observed once. The chain carries TRBV11-2 and TRBJ2-7, with 9 bases lining up with TRBD1. The trim removed 1 base at V and 0 bases at J, leaving 7 bases unmatched. Germline V gene data show CDR1 as SGHAT and CDR2 as FQNNGV. The CDR3 is 17 amino acids. The CDR3 DNA reads as TGTGCCAGCAGCTTAGGGGCGGGGGACAGGGTCTCCTACGAGCAGTACTTC. It specifies CASSLGAGDRVSYEQYF.

This chain joins TRBV5-4 and TRBJ2-3, with 8 bases that match TRBD2. The trim removed 3 bases at V and 5 bases at J, leaving 11 bases unmatched. Germline CDR1 reads SGHNT; CDR2 reads YYREEE (reference sequence). The CDR3 has 16 residues. The CDR3 spells CASSSGTRSLGDTQYF. CDR3 sequence (DNA): TGTGCCAGCAGCTCCGGGACTAGATCTCTGGGAGATACGCAGTATTTT.

The CDR3 is CAWSVLRTDYYGYTF. DNA for the CDR3: TGTGCCTGGAGTGTACTAAGGACAGATTACTATGGCTACACCTTC. The J gene is TRBJ1-2, the V gene TRBV30, with a weak D call TRBD1 (6 bases). This CDR3 is built from 15 residues. From germline, CDR1 is GTSNPN and CDR2 SVGIG (reference sequence). V was clipped by 0 bases and J by 3 bases, with 14 bases between them.

The rearrangement uses TRBV28 and TRBJ2-7, with TRBD1 identical over 7 bases. The germline CDR1 and CDR2 sequences are MDHEN and SYDVKM. The J segment lost 7 bases and the V segment lost 1 base, leaving 19 bases of the junction unmatched. This CDR3 contains 18 residues. CDR3: CASSLLLSVRGLVKEQYF. The CDR3 DNA reads as TGTGCCAGCAGTTTATTACTTTCCGTTAGGGGGCTGGTGAAAGAGCAGTACTTC.

A few counts support this clone. This rearrangement joins TRBV4-1 to TRBJ1-2, with D unclear. V was pared by 1 base and J by 4 bases, with 10 bases between. Germline assignment: CDR1 MGHRA and CDR2 YSYEKL. The CDR3 contains 14 residues. The CDR3 sequence: CASSQAEGGYGYTF. CDR3 bases: TGCGCCAGCAGCCAAGCCGAAGGAGGCTATGGCTACACCTTC.

This clone appeared once. V gene TRBV6-4 combines with J gene TRBJ2-3; perhaps D is TRBD1 or TRBD2 (5 bases each). Germline CDR1 MRHNA, CDR2 SNTAGT. The V gene lost 6 bases and the J gene lost 4 bases, with 20 bases spanning the gap. CDR3 length: 16 amino acids. The DNA of the CDR3 is TGTGCCAGCAGCGCCACCGATGGCGAGGGGTCAGATACGCAGTATTTT. Amino acids: CASSATDGEGSDTQYF.

The rearrangement joins TRBV28 to TRBJ2-7; D is perhaps TRBD2 (6 bases). Germline values: CDR1 MDHEN, CDR2 SYDVKM. The V and J ends lost 8 bases and 0 bases respectively, with 17 bases between them. This CDR3 region has 15 residues. The CDR3 region is CASGSGLKSSYEQYF. CDR3 in DNA: TGTGCCAGCGGCTCGGGACTCAAGAGCTCCTACGAGCAGTACTTC.

The rearrangement uses TRBV21-1 and TRBJ1-2; TRBD1 is the table's D call, not checked against the DNA. TRBV21-1 is listed as a pseudogene. The CDR3 is 16 residues long. This CDR3 reads CASSKGSQGALGGYTF. The CDR3 bases are TGTGCCAGCAGCAAAGGGTCGCAGGGGGCCCTGGGCGGCTACACCTTC.

CDR3 loop: CASSLETSYNEQFF. Here the CDR3 DNA reads TGTGCCAGCAGCTTAGAAACTAGCTACAATGAGCAGTTCTTC. The chain has TRBV7-9 and TRBJ2-1; D is perhaps TRBD2 (5 bases). Per the germline V gene, CDR1 is SEHNR and CDR2 is FQNEAQ (reference sequence). This CDR3 region has 14 residues. V shed 1 base and J shed 3 bases, with 7 bases lying between them. Full variable domain (outside the CDR3, taken from reference TRBV7-9 and TRBJ2-1): DTGVSQNPRHKITKRGQNVTFRCDPISEHNRLYWYRQTLGQGPEFLTYFQNEAQLEKSRLLSDRFSAERPKGSFSTLEIQRTEQGDSAMYLCASSLETSYNEQFFGPGTRLTVL.

This clone turned up a few times. This chain links TRBV10-3 with TRBJ2-7; 14 bases are shared with TRBD2. Germline V gene lookup returns CDR1 ENHRY and CDR2 SYGVKD. The CDR3 covers 14 residues. V was pared by 8 bases and J by 6 bases, with 6 bases of the junction left unmatched. CDR3: CAIGTSGSSFEQYF. The CDR3 DNA sequence: TGTGCCATCGGGACTAGCGGGAGTAGTTTCGAGCAGTACTTC.

The V call is TRBV20-1, the J call TRBJ2-5; D gene ambiguous. Trimming took 6 bases from V and 5 from J, leaving 10 bases between them. CDR1 is DFQATT, CDR2 SNEGSKA, per germline (reference sequence). The CDR3 extends over 11 amino acids. In DNA, the CDR3 is TGCAGTGCCCAGTGGGGTGAGACCCAGTACTTC. Amino acids: CSAQWGETQYF.

The rearrangement uses TRBV5-1 and TRBJ2-7, with D unresolved. CDR3 length: 14 amino acids. Looked up from germline, CDR1 is SGHRS and CDR2 is YFSETQ. Trimming left V 0 bases short and J 2 bases short, with 9 bases between. The CDR3 sequence: CASSLETDTYEQYF. CDR3 nucleotide sequence: TGCGCCAGCAGCTTGGAAACGGATACCTACGAGCAGTACTTC. Based on the CDR3 plus reference TRBV5-1 and TRBJ2-7, the full variable domain is KAGVTQTPRYLIKTRGQQVTLSCSPISGHRSVSWYQQTPGQGLQFLFEYFSETQRNKGNFPGRFSGRQFSNSRSEMNVSTLELGDSALYLCASSLETDTYEQYFGPGTRLTVT.

This chain links TRBV5-1 with TRBJ2-3; tentatively, D is TRBD1 (5 bases). The CDR3 totals 15 residues. Trimming shortened V by 3 bases and J by 3 bases, and 14 bases separated the two germline ends. The germline gives CDR1 SGHRS, CDR2 YFSETQ. This chain's CDR3 is CASSSDRGLTDTQYF. The CDR3 region has the DNA TGCGCCAGCAGCTCGGATAGGGGTTTGACAGATACGCAGTATTTT.

The V and J genes are TRBV5-6 and TRBJ1-2, with unresolved D. V lost 0 bases and J lost 4, with 10 bases in between. The V gene's germline CDR1 is SGHDT and CDR2 YYEEEE. The CDR3 covers 14 residues. The CDR3 loop reads CASSLGALIYGYTF. The CDR3, as DNA: TGTGCCAGCAGCTTGGGTGCTCTTATCTATGGCTACACCTTC. The full variable domain, rest sourced from reference TRBV5-6 and TRBJ1-2, is DAGVTQSPTHLIKTRGQQVTLRCSPKSGHDTVSWYQQALGQGPQFIFQYYEEEERQRGNFPDRFSGHQFPNYSSELNVNALLLGDSALYLCASSLGALIYGYTFGSGTRLTVV.

This chain links TRBV23-1 with TRBJ1-3; D unresolved. TRBV23-1 is designated an ORF whose function remains uncertain. V gave up 3 bases and J gave up 4 bases, with 16 bases separating them. The CDR3 totals 16 residues. In DNA, the CDR3 is TGCGCCAGCAGTCACTTGTCTCCGTTCAAGGGAAACACCATATATTTT. This codes for CASSHLSPFKGNTIYF.